This T cell receptor (beta chain) was recorded in a study of blood T cell repertoires in COVID-19. Study overall: The United States, Italy and Spain were the sources of the acute and convalescent COVID-19 samples.

Per the study methods: Researchers report that nucleated cell counts were estimated from reference gene primer amplification. The method was immunoSEQ multiplex PCR; TCRdb's version includes in-frame clones alone and lacks a portion of them. Clone size and the V and J calls come from that table; the DNA yielded D and trimming. This sample carries 150,000 to 200,000 clones, 76% of them seen once, and the ten largest clones take around a sixth. Donors were grouped by their self-reported clinical history. Sequencing used PBMCs or T cells enriched from blood (not recorded which). This TCR came from a woman aged 45-60 years with acute COVID-19.

CDR3 sequence reads: CASSILGTAFMNTEAFF. CDR3 sequence (DNA): TGTGCCAGTAGTATTTTAGGAACAGCTTTCATGAACACTGAAGCTTTCTTT. The chain is built from TRBV19 and TRBJ1-1; D ambiguous. The germline V and J ends were trimmed by 3 bases and 0 bases, with 17 bases remaining between them. Germline V gene lookup returns CDR1 LNHDA and CDR2 SQIVND (reference sequence). This CDR3 region has 17 residues.